What follows are 12 T cell receptor beta chains derived from one specimen sequenced in a study of blood T cell repertoires in COVID-19 (dated by TCRdb to the early 2020s). The receptor library was made with the immunoSEQ multiplex PCR assay. Imported from immuneACCESS, the table was reduced by TCRdb to in-frame sequences with V and J called. These copies leave out some clones; in studies compared against another copy, an unresolved V gene accounts for under half, and the cause of the remainder is not known. This sample comprises tens of thousands of clones, around 80% of them detected only once. The biggest ten clones account for more than 1% of the sample. The sequencing sample was made of peripheral blood. These receptors originate from a woman of 80 years or more with acute or convalescent COVID-19.

The CDR3 sequence is CASSQETGVLNSPLHF. DNA of the CDR3: TGTGCCAGCAGCCAGGAGACAGGGGTTTTAAATTCACCCCTCCACTTT. The chain is built from TRBV3-1 (or the pseudogene TRBV3-2) and TRBJ1-6; TRBD1 matches at 8 bases. V trimming: 3 bases; J trimming: 7 bases; junction bases outside the gene matches: 8. There are 16 residues in the CDR3. Germline loops: CDR1 LGHDT, CDR2 YNNKEL (reference sequence).

J is TRBJ2-1 and V is TRBV28; no reliable D call. From germline, CDR1 is MDHEN and CDR2 SYDVKM. The CDR3 has 13 amino acids. Trimming took off 5 bases at V and 2 bases at J, with 7 bases between the two ends. The CDR3 spells CASSTLTYNEQFF. The CDR3 DNA is TGTGCCAGCAGTACACTAACCTACAATGAGCAGTTCTTC. Drawing the rest from reference TRBV28 and TRBJ2-1, the complete variable domain is DVKVTQSSRYLVKRTGEKVFLECVQDMDHENMFWYRQDPGLGLRLIYFSYDVKMKEKGDIPEGYSVSREKKERFSLILESASTNQTSMYLCASSTLTYNEQFFGPGTRLTVL.

This chain connects TRBV11-2 to TRBJ2-7; 10 nucleotides align to TRBD1. The CDR3 has 14 amino acids. Germline CDR1 and CDR2: SGHAT and FQNNGV. The V and J ends lost 7 bases and 3 bases, in that order; junction bases with no gene match: 6. The CDR3 DNA sequence: TGTGCCAGCACTAGGGGACAGGGGCTCTACGAGCAGTACTTC. This codes for CASTRGQGLYEQYF.

The CDR3 protein is CASSHRDRGYEQYF. In DNA form, the CDR3 reads TGCGCCAGCAGTCACCGGGACAGGGGCTACGAGCAGTACTTC. The chain combines TRBV5-1 with TRBJ2-7, with 10 bases matching TRBD1. The V gene's germline CDR1 is SGHRS and CDR2 YFSETQ. The CDR3 has 14 amino acids. The ends lost 5 bases at V and 3 bases at J; junction bases unmatched: 5.

CDR3 nucleotide sequence: TGTGCCAGCTCACCATCGGCAGGGGAGAACTATGGCTACACCTTC. Its translation: CASSPSAGENYGYTF. This sequence joins TRBV18 and TRBJ1-2, with D perhaps TRBD1 (6 bases). The V end was cut by 2 bases, the J end by 2 bases, with 12 bases between. From germline, CDR1 is KGHSH and CDR2 LQKENI. This CDR3 spans 15 amino acids.

This rearrangement joins TRBV3-1 (or the pseudogene TRBV3-2) to TRBJ1-4; 9 bases are a match to TRBD1. V lost 2 bases and J lost 7; bases outside the gene matches: 5. CDR1 and CDR2 from the germline V gene are LGHDT and YNNKEL (reference sequence). CDR3 length equals 15 residues. The CDR3 DNA reads as TGTGCCAGCAGCCAACCGGGACAGGGATTTGAAAAACTGTTTTTT. Encoded protein: CASSQPGQGFEKLFF.

The chain combines TRBV23-1 with TRBJ2-2; D perhaps matches TRBD1 (5 bases). TRBV23-1 is an ORF for which the function is uncertain. CDR3 length: 15 amino acids. Trimming stripped 6 bases from V and 10 bases from J, with 21 bases between. CDR3 protein: CASSRGQVTPVELFF. DNA of the CDR3: TGCGCCAGCAGCCGAGGACAAGTAACACCGGTGGAGCTGTTTTTT.

The chain carries TRBV21-1 and TRBJ2-1; whether TRBD2, the table's D call, matches the DNA was not checked. TRBV21-1 is tagged as a pseudogene. The CDR3 extends over 20 amino acids. The CDR3 DNA follows: TGTGCCAACTTTTCATGGGCGGGTTTAATCCCCTACAATTCCAATGGTGAGCAGTTCTTC. This encodes CANFSWAGLIPYNSNGEQFF.

As regards this clone: This sample also contains other DNA sequences that code for the same CDR3. V and J are TRBV2 and TRBJ1-1, with D possibly TRBD1 on 5 matching bases. Between the trimmed V and J ends, which lost 0 bases and 4 bases, there was a span of 9 bases. CDR3 size: 14 residues. CDR1 and CDR2 (germline): SNHLY, FYNNEI. The DNA of the CDR3 is TGTGCCAGCAGTGAAGCGCTTCAGGGCACTGAAGCTTTCTTT. Translation: CASSEALQGTEAFF.

The CDR3 nucleotides read TGCAGTGCCAGGGCCACCTATGGCTACACCTTC. This gives the protein CSARATYGYTF. V gene TRBV20-1 combines with J gene TRBJ1-2; D possibly corresponds to TRBD1 (5 bases). Germline CDR1 and CDR2: DFQATT and SNEGSKA (reference sequence). The CDR3 totals 11 residues. Trimming removed 6 bases at V and 4 bases at J, with 9 bases between.

The J gene is TRBJ1-4, the V gene TRBV19; TRBD1 matches 7 bases. The CDR3 extends over 15 amino acids. The junction had 2 bases not matched to a gene; V was cut back by 4 bases and J by 0 bases. Germline-derived CDR1 and CDR2 are LNHDA and SQIVND (reference sequence). This CDR3 reads CASSRQGATNEKLFF. In DNA, the CDR3 is TGTGCCAGTAGTAGACAGGGAGCAACTAATGAAAAACTGTTTTTT.

The rearrangement links TRBV7-9 to TRBJ2-7; 11 bases are a match to TRBD2. Unmatched junction bases numbered 13, after V lost 8 bases and J lost 7 bases. The CDR3 has 15 residues. Germline V lookup: CDR1 SEHNR, CDR2 FQNEAQ (reference sequence). CDR3 nucleotides: TGTGCCAGCGGAGAAGGAACTAGCGGGAGTGGTGAGCAGTACTTC. Translation: CASGEGTSGSGEQYF.